These 17 T cell receptor beta chains were all obtained from the same sample, sequenced in a study of blood T cells in healthy people across ages. The second PCR ran roughly 7 to 12 cycles with a sample-barcoded 5' primer and J-beta primers. TCRdb re-analysed the 5' RACE reads in MiXCR, keeping a single row per CDR3 protein. The data contain about 900,000 distinct CDR3 sequences, 40% to 60% of them seen just once; the ten biggest clones take up over 10%. Material: blood. The receptors derive from a man younger than 40 in good health.

About this clonotype itself: Likely a read error: the CDR3 ends without its conserved phenylalanine or tryptophan. The chain links TRBV4-1 to TRBJ2-7; 11 nucleotides agree with TRBD1. This CDR3 spans 16 amino acids. Trimming at V came to 0 bases and at J to 3 bases, leaving 4 bases not matched to a gene. The germline V gene encodes CDR1 MGHRA and CDR2 YSYEKL. CDR3 residues: CASSQDTGTGGYEQYY. The CDR3 DNA reads TGCGCCAGCAGCCAAGATACCGGGACAGGGGGCTACGAGCAGTACTAC.

This clonotype has only a few counts. V and J are TRBV20-1 and TRBJ1-4; 8 nucleotides align to TRBD1. V shed 0 bases and J 3 bases; nucleotides not matched to a gene: 6. The CDR3 has 16 amino acids. Germline V lookup: CDR1 DFQATT, CDR2 SNEGSKA (reference sequence). This CDR3 reads CSAREARGLSNEKLFF. The CDR3 coding sequence is TGCAGTGCTAGAGAAGCCAGGGGGCTGTCTAATGAAAAACTGTTTTTT.

Remarks on this clonotype: This sequence may be a read error, since a much larger clone differs from it by one base. The chain has TRBV12-3 or TRBV12-4 and TRBJ2-4; D unresolved. The last part of the DNA fits TRBJ2-5 better; the J call may be wrong. The CDR3 is 13 amino acids. CDR3 amino acids: CASRETLQGTQYF. As DNA, the CDR3 is TGTGCCAGCAGGGAGACACTCCAAGGGACCCAGTACTTC.

This clonotype showed up just once. One base away lies a much larger clone, so this may be a sequencing read error. The chain carries TRBV20-1 and TRBJ1-6, with a tentative D call TRBD1 (6 bases). Germline values: CDR1 DFQATT, CDR2 SNEGSKA (reference sequence). The CDR3 has 14 residues. CDR3 nucleotide sequence: TGCAGTACTAGACCGCGCAGGGGAGTTCAGGCCCTCCACTTT. Translating it yields CSTRPRRGVQALHF.

This clonotype was counted between two and nine times. The J gene is TRBJ1-2, the V gene TRBV5-1; D call uncertain. Germline V gene lookup returns CDR1 SGHRS and CDR2 YFSETQ. This CDR3 contains 14 residues. V gave up 4 bases and J gave up 3 bases, with 13 bases separating them. The CDR3 is CASSPDRTDYGYTF. As DNA, the CDR3 is TGCGCCAGCAGCCCTGATCGGACGGACTATGGCTACACCTTC.

This clonotype was counted only a few times. The J gene is TRBJ1-5, the V gene TRBV15, with D uncertain. CDR1 is LNHNV, CDR2 YYDKDF, per germline (reference sequence). Trimming left V 0 bases short and J 0 bases short, with 9 bases between. This CDR3 is 16 amino acids long. CDR3 coding DNA: TGTGCCACCAGCAGAGATTGGCAGGCTAGCAATCAGCCCCAGCATTTT. Its protein is CATSRDWQASNQPQHF.

This clonotype was counted a few times. The chain combines TRBV4-3 with TRBJ2-3; perhaps D is TRBD1 or TRBD2 (6 bases each). The length of the CDR3 is 13 residues. V lost 3 bases, J lost 6 bases, and 10 bases lay in between. Germline loops: CDR1 LGHNA, CDR2 YSLEER. CDR3 loop: CASSHVGGDTQYF. The DNA of the CDR3 is TGCGCCAGCAGCCACGTAGGGGGGGATACGCAGTATTTT.

There are a few counts of this clonotype. V gene TRBV3-1 combines with J gene TRBJ1-2; no clear D. The length of the CDR3 is 15 residues. Germline-derived CDR1 and CDR2 are LGHDT and YNNKEL (reference sequence). V dropped 8 bases and J dropped 2 bases, with 18 bases sitting between them. The CDR3 region is CASGGAGEENYGYTF. In nucleotides, the CDR3 is TGTGCCAGCGGAGGTGCCGGGGAAGAAAACTATGGCTACACCTTC.

The rearrangement joins TRBV20-1 to TRBJ1-4; 7 nucleotides line up with TRBD1. CDR1 and CDR2 (germline): DFQATT, SNEGSKA (reference sequence). The V gene end was trimmed by 6 bases and the J gene end by 3 bases; junction bases not matched to a gene: 4. CDR3 size: 13 residues. The CDR3 DNA sequence: TGCAGTGCCTCTGACAGGGCTAATGAAAAACTGTTTTTT. It specifies CSASDRANEKLFF.

This clonotype was counted at least ten times. The rearrangement joins TRBV10-3 to TRBJ2-7, with D uncertain. The CDR3 sequence is 11 residues long. V lost 10 bases, J lost 2 bases, and 9 bases lay in between. CDR1 is ENHRY, CDR2 SYGVKD, per germline. The CDR3: CATQQTYEQYF. The CDR3 DNA follows: TGTGCCACACAGCAGACCTACGAGCAGTACTTC.

V usage is TRBV7-9 and J usage is TRBJ1-1, with TRBD1 identical over 9 bases. Germline V lookup: CDR1 SEHNR, CDR2 FQNEAQ (reference sequence). V shed 6 bases, J shed 8 bases, and the junction held 7 bases outside the gene matches. The CDR3 sequence is 13 residues long. CDR3 sequence (DNA): TGTGCCAGCAGGGCCCGGACAGGGGACGAAGCTTTCTTT. Encoded protein: CASRARTGDEAFF. The variable domain in full, with the rest retrieved from reference TRBV7-9 and TRBJ1-1, is DTGVSQNPRHKITKRGQNVTFRCDPISEHNRLYWYRQTLGQGPEFLTYFQNEAQLEKSRLLSDRFSAERPKGSFSTLEIQRTEQGDSAMYLCASRARTGDEAFFGQGTRLTVV.

This clonotype occurred a few times. The genes are TRBV2 and TRBJ1-4; 10 positions agree with TRBD1. The CDR3 spans 16 residues. The trim removed 6 bases at V and 3 bases at J, leaving 7 bases unmatched. The germline CDR1 and CDR2 sequences are SNHLY and FYNNEI. CDR3 DNA: TGTGCCAGCAGGAAAACGGGACAGGGGCCTAATGAAAAACTGTTTTTT. It codes for CASRKTGQGPNEKLFF. Based on the CDR3 plus reference TRBV2 and TRBJ1-4, the full variable domain is EPEVTQTPSHQVTQMGQEVILRCVPISNHLYFYWYRQILGQKVEFLVSFYNNEISEKSEIFDDQFSVERPDGSNFTLKIRSTKLEDSAMYFCASRKTGQGPNEKLFFGSGTQLSVL.

The rearrangement uses TRBV2 and TRBJ2-7, with TRBD1 as a possible D gene (7 bases). Germline V gene lookup returns CDR1 SNHLY and CDR2 FYNNEI. Trimming cost V 5 bases and J 3 bases, with 11 bases left between them. The CDR3 spans 13 residues. CDR3 amino acids: CASSYQGGYEQYF. As DNA, the CDR3 is TGTGCCAGCAGTTATCAGGGGGGCTACGAGCAGTACTTC.

Only a few counts were recorded for this clonotype. The chain couples TRBV9 to TRBJ1-1; D gene ambiguous. Looked up from germline, CDR1 is SGDLS and CDR2 is YYNGEE. The CDR3 spans 14 residues. Trimming stripped 2 bases from V and 3 bases from J, with 11 bases between. CDR3: CASSVKQKDTEAFF. The CDR3 DNA follows: TGTGCCAGCAGCGTTAAACAGAAAGACACTGAAGCTTTCTTT.

This CDR3 is CASSQGLTGSSEQFF. The CDR3 DNA sequence: TGTGCCAGCAGCCAGGGACTTACAGGAAGCAGTGAGCAGTTCTTC. This sequence joins TRBV7-6 and TRBJ2-1; D is possibly TRBD2 (6 bases). The germline V and J ends were trimmed by 5 bases and 9 bases, with 20 bases remaining between them. This CDR3 has 15 amino acids. From germline, CDR1 is SGHVS and CDR2 FNYEAQ.

The rearrangement joins TRBV10-3 to TRBJ2-3; D perhaps matches TRBD1 (6 bases). CDR3 length: 12 amino acids. The germline V and J ends were trimmed by 10 bases and 6 bases, with 14 bases remaining between them. Germline CDR1 and CDR2: ENHRY and SYGVKD. The CDR3 region has the DNA TGTGCCACCACAGGGCCAGACGATACGCAGTATTTT. It codes for CATTGPDDTQYF.

This clonotype has more than one count but fewer than ten. This chain joins TRBV10-3 and TRBJ2-3; 9 positions agree with TRBD1. The CDR3 has 15 amino acids. J gave up 5 bases and V 4 bases, and 7 bases lay outside the gene matches. The germline CDR1 and CDR2 sequences are ENHRY and SYGVKD. The CDR3 DNA reads as TGTGCCATCAGTGGGCCCGGGACAGGGAGAGATACGCAGTATTTT. The encoded protein is CAISGPGTGRDTQYF.